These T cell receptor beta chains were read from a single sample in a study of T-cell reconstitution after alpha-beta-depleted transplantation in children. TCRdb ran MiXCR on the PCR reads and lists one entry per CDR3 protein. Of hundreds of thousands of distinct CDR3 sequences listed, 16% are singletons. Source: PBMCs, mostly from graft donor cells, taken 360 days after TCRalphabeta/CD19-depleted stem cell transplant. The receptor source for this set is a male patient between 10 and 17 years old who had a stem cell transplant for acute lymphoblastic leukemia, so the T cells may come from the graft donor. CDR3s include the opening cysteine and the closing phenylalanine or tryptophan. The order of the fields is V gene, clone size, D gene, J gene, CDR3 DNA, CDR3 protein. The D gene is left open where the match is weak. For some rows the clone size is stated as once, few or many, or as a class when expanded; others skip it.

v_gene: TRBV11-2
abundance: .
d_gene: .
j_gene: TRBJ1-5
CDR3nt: TGTGCCAGCAGCTTAGTGGGAGGGGAGCCCCAGCATTTT
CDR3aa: CASSLVGGEPQHF

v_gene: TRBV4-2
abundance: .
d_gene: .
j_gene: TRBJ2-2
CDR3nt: TGTGCCAGCAGCCAAGAGGCCGGGACAACGGGGACCGGGGAGCTGTTTTTT
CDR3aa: CASSQEAGTTGTGELFF

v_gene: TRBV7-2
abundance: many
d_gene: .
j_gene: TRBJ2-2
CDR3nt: TGTGCCAGCAGCCCGACCCTAGCGACCGGGGAGCTGTTTTTT
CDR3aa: CASSPTLATGELFF

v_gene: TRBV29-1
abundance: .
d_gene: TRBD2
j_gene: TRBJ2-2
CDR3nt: TGCAGCGTTGAAGGGACTAGCCGTAGCACCGGGGAGCTGTTTTTT
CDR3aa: CSVEGTSRSTGELFF

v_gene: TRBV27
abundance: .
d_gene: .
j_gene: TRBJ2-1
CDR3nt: TGTGCCAGCTGTCCGCTACTTTTTTCCTACAATGAGCAGTTCTTC
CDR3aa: CASCPLLFSYNEQFF

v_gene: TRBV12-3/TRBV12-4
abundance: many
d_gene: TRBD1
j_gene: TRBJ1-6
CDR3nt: TGTGCCAGCAGTTTCGGACAGGGGGCTTATTCACCCCTCCACTTT
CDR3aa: CASSFGQGAYSPLHF

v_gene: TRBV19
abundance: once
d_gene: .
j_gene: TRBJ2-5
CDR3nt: TGTGCCAGCAGAGTAGGTAGCGTCGCGGCCAACCAAGAGACCCAGTACTTC
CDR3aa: CASRVGSVAANQETQYF

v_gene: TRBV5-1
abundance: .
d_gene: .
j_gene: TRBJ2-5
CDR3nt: TGCGCCAGCGTTCCGGGAGGGACAGGAGAGACCCAGTACTTC
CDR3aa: CASVPGGTGETQYF

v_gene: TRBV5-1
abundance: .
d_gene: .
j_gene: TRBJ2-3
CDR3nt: TGCGCCAGCAGCTTGGAGGACACGGGAGATACGCAGTATTTT
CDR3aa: CASSLEDTGDTQYF

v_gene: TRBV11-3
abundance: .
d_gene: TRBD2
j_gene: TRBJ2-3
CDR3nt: TGTGCCAGCAGCGTCTCGGGAGTGAGCGGGAGCGATACGCAGTATTTT
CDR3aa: CASSVSGVSGSDTQYF

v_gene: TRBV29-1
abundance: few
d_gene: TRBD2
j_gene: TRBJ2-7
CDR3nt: TGCAGCGTTGAGAGACTAGCGGGAGGGCCTGGCGAGCAGTACTTC
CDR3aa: CSVERLAGGPGEQYF

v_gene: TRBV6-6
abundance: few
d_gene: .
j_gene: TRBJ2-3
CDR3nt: TGTGCCAGCAGCGACTCGACTGCCAGGGGGCAGTATTTT
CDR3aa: CASSDSTARGQYF

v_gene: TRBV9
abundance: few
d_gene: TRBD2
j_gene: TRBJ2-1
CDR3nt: TGTGCCAGCAGCGTAGGAGTAGCGGGATATCGCGATGAGCAGTTCTTC
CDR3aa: CASSVGVAGYRDEQFF

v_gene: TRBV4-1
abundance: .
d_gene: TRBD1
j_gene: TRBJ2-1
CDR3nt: TGCGCCAGCAGCCACCCCCTTTTGAGGGGGCTAAAAGCCTTTGAGCAGTTCTTC
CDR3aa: CASSHPLLRGLKAFEQFF

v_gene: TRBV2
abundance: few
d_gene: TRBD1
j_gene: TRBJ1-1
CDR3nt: TGTGCCAGCAGAGCCACAGGGGTGCGTGGCACTGAAGCTTTCTTT
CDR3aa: CASRATGVRGTEAFF

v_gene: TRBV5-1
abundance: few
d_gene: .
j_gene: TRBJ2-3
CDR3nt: TGCGCCAGCAGCGGGACTTCAGTGGGCGATACGCAGTATTTT
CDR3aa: CASSGTSVGDTQYF

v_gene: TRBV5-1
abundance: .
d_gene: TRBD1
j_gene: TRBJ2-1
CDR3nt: TGCGCCAGCAGCTTGGAATTACAGGGGTACAATGAGCAGTTCTTC
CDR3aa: CASSLELQGYNEQFF

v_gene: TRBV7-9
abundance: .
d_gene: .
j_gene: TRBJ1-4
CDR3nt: TGTGCCAGCAGCTTAGGGCTGGGAGGTGAAAAACTGTTTTTT
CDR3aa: CASSLGLGGEKLFF

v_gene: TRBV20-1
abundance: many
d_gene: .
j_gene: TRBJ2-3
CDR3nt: TGCAGTGCTAGCGCCACAGATACGCAGTATTTT
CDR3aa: CSASATDTQYF

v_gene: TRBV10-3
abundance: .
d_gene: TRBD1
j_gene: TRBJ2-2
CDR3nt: TGTGCCATCAGTGAGTCGAACCTACAGGGGCTTACCGGGGAGCTGTTTTTT
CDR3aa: CAISESNLQGLTGELFF

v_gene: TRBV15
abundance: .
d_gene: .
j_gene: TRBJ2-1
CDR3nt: TGTGCCACCAGCAGAGATAGCGACAATGAGCAGTTCTTC
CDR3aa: CATSRDSDNEQFF

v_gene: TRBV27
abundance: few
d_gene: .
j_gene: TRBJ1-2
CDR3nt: TGTGCCAGCAGTTTAATAGGGTCCAACTATGGCTACACCTTC
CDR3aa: CASSLIGSNYGYTF

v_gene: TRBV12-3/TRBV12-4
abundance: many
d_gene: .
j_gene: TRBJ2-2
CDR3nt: TGTGCCAGCACTCCCGGGCTCTCAGTTGGGGAGCTGTTTTTT
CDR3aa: CASTPGLSVGELFF

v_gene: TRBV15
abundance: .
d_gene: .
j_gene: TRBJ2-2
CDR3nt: TGTGCCACTAAAACCTGGGGGTACGCCGGGGAGCTGTTTTTT
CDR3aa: CATKTWGYAGELFF

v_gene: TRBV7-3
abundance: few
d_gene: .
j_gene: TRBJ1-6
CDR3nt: TGTGCCAGCAGCTTAACGGGAACAACCGGGAACCTCCACTTT
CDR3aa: CASSLTGTTGNLHF

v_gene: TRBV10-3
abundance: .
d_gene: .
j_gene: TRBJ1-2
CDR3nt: TGTGCCATCAGTGAAAGGGAATATGGCTACACCTTC
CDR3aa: CAISEREYGYTF

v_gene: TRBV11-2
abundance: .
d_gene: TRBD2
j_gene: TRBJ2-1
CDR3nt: TGTGCCAGCAGCCTCAATCGGGGGGCAACTAGCGGGAGGAATGAGCAGTTCTTC
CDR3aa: CASSLNRGATSGRNEQFF

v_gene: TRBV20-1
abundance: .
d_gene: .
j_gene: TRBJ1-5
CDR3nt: TGCAGTGCTAGAGGGTACAGGGCTTATGGCAATCAGCCCCAGCATTTT
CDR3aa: CSARGYRAYGNQPQHF

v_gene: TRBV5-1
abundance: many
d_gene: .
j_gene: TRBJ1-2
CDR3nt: TGCGCCAGCAGCTCGCCGGACAGAGGCTATGGCTACACCTTC
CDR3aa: CASSSPDRGYGYTF

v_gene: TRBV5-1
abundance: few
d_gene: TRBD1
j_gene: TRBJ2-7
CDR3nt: TGCGCCAGCAGTGAGAGGACAGGGGGTTTCTACGAGCAGTACTTC
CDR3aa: CASSERTGGFYEQYF

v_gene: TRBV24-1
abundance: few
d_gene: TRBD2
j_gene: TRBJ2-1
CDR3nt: TGTGCCACCAGTGATCCGACTAGCCCAGCGGGTGAGCAGTTCTTC
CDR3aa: CATSDPTSPAGEQFF

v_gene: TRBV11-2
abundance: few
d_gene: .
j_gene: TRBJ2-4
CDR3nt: TGTGCCAGCAGCAGGGGGACAGCCAAAAACATTCAGTACTTC
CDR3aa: CASSRGTAKNIQYF

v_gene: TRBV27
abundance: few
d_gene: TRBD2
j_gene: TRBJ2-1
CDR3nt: TGTGCCAGCAGTACGAGCGGGAGGGTATCGTACAATGAGCAGTTCTTC
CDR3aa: CASSTSGRVSYNEQFF

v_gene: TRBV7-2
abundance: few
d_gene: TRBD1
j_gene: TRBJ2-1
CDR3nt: TGTGCCAGCAGCACCCAGGGACAGGGAGGCAATGAGCAGTTCTTC
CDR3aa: CASSTQGQGGNEQFF

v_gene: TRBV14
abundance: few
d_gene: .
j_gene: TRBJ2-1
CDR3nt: TGTGCCAGCAGCCAAGACTGGGGGCTAGCGTTCGATGAGCAGTTCTTC
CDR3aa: CASSQDWGLAFDEQFF

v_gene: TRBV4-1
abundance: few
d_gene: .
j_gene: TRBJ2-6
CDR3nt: TGCGCCAGCAGCCAAGTTGCGGCTGGGGCCAACGTCCTGACTTTC
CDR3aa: CASSQVAAGANVLTF

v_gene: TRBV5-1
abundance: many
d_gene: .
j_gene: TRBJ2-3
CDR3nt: TGCGCCAGCAGGAGACCAGACACAGATACGCAGTATTTT
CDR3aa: CASRRPDTDTQYF

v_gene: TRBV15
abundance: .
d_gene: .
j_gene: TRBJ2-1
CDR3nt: TGTGCCACCAGCAGAGATCGGACGCTAGTTGTTTACAATGAGCAGTTCTTC
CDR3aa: CATSRDRTLVVYNEQFF

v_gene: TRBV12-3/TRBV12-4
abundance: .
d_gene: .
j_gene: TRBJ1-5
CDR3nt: TGTGCCAGCAGTTTAGTTGACCCGACCGGTCGCCAGCATTTT
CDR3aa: CASSLVDPTGRQHF

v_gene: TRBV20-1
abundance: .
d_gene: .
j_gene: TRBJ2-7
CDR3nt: TGCAGTGCTAGAGATGCTGGGGGGCCGATACGCGAGCAGTACTTC
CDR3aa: CSARDAGGPIREQYF

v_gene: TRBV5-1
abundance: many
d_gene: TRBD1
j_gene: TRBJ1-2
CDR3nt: TGCGCCAGCAGCTTGTTTCCGGGACAGGTGCTATTGCCTGATGGCTACACCTTC
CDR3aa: CASSLFPGQVLLPDGYTF

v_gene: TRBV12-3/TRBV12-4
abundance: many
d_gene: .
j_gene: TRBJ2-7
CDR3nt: TGTGCCAGCAGTTTTCAGGTTTACGAGCAGTACTTC
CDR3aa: CASSFQVYEQYF

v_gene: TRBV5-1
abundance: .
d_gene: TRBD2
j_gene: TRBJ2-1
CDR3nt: TGCGCCAGCAGCTTGCCAGCGGGAAGGTCTGAGCAGTTCTTC
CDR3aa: CASSLPAGRSEQFF

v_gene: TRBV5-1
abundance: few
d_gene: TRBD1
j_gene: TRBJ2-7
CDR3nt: TGCGCCAGCAGCTTGAGGGACAGCGTAGAGGGGAGCTCCTACGAGCAGTACTTC
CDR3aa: CASSLRDSVEGSSYEQYF

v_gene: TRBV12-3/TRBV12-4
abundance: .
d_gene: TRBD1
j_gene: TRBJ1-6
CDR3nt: TGTGCCAGCAGTTTACGGTTGCGACAGGGGGCCGGGAATTCACCCCTCCACTTT
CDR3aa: CASSLRLRQGAGNSPLHF

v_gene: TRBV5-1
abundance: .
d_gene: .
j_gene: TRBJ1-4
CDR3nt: TGCGCCAGCAGAAGGGACGGAAGAGCAACTAATGAAAAACTGTTTTTT
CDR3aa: CASRRDGRATNEKLFF

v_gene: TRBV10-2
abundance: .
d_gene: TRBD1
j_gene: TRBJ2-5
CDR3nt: TGCGCCAGCAGTGAGGGGACAGTCCAGGGGGAGACCCAGTACTTC
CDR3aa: CASSEGTVQGETQYF

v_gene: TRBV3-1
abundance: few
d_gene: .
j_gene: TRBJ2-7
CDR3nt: TGTGCCAGCAGCCAAGATAGGACAGTCCTCGAGCAGTACTTC
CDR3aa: CASSQDRTVLEQYF

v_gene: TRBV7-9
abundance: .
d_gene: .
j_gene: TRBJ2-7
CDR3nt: TGTGCCAGCAGCTCCTCCCGGAGGACCTACGAGCAGTACTTC
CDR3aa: CASSSSRRTYEQYF

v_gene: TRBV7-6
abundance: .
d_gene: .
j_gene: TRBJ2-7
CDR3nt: TGTGCCAGCAGCCCTACCGAGATCGCCGAGCAGTACTTC
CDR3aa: CASSPTEIAEQYF